A selection of T cell receptor beta chains follows, all from one sample in a study of cytomegalovirus exposure and HLA in healthy donors. Clones were read by immunoSEQ multiplex PCR, and TCRdb kept only the in-frame ones, dropping some. The table lists almost 70,000 clones, around 70% of them singletons, with about 15% in the top ten. Sequenced sample: PBMCs. All receptors derive from a male donor in good health and CMV-seropositive. Each CDR3 is given with its conserved first and last residue. A D gene is named only where the DNA matches it firmly. Clone size is stated in some rows and not others, as once, few, many or a class when expanded.

D,size,V,J,DNA,CDR3
.,.,TRBV9,TRBJ1-2,TGTGCCAGCAGCGTCCCCGGAGCTTATGGCTACACCTTC,CASSVPGAYGYTF
TRBD1,once,TRBV11-2,TRBJ1-1,TGTGCCAGCAGCATCTATACAGGGGGCACTGAAGCTTTCTTT,CASSIYTGGTEAFF
.,.,TRBV10-1,TRBJ2-1,TGCGCCAGCAGTGAGGGGGGGGGCGATGAGCAGTTCTTC,CASSEGGGDEQFF
.,few,TRBV11-2,TRBJ1-2,TGTGCCAGCAGCTTAGTGGCAACATATGGCTACACCTTC,CASSLVATYGYTF
.,.,TRBV11-2,TRBJ2-7,TGTGCCAGCAGCCGCCCCCAGACAGTCTACGAGCAGTACTTC,CASSRPQTVYEQYF
TRBD1,.,TRBV7-2,TRBJ2-7,TGTGCCAGCAGCCCGGGACAGGGGGCTGGCGAGCAGTACTTC,CASSPGQGAGEQYF
.,.,TRBV2,TRBJ2-6,TGTGCCAGCAGCGATCCCTACTCTGGGGCCAACGTCCTGACTTTC,CASSDPYSGANVLTF
TRBD1,.,TRBV6-5,TRBJ1-4,TGTGCCAGCAGGCGACAGGGGGAAAAACTGTTTTTT,CASRRQGEKLFF
.,.,TRBV28,TRBJ2-2,TGTGCCAGCAGTCCCTCCGGGGAGCTGTTTTTT,CASSPSGELFF
TRBD2,once,TRBV5-1,TRBJ2-3,TGCGCCAGCACTCTCATACCCAGCGGGGGGATGAATACGCAGTATTTT,CASTLIPSGGMNTQYF
TRBD2,.,TRBV7-2,TRBJ2-3,TGTGCCAGCAGCTTAAGGCTAGCGGGGGACCGCACAGATACGCAGTATTTT,CASSLRLAGDRTDTQYF
TRBD2,few,TRBV14,TRBJ2-7,TGTGCCAGCAGCCTGGGACTAGCGGGCGGTGAGCAGTACTTC,CASSLGLAGGEQYF
TRBD1,.,TRBV5-6,TRBJ1-1,TGTGCCAGCAGCTTGGGAGGGACAGTGAACACTGAAGCTTTCTTT,CASSLGGTVNTEAFF
TRBD1,.,TRBV10-3,TRBJ1-4,TGTGCCATCAGTGAAGGTGGGGACAGGGAAAGAAGACTGTTTTTT,CAISEGGDRERRLFF
.,.,TRBV30,TRBJ2-7,TGTGCCTGGAGTGTCTCTAGGCACTACGAGCAGTACTTC,CAWSVSRHYEQYF
.,.,TRBV27,TRBJ1-1,TGTGCCAGCAGGAGAAGGGGGTCCATGAACACTGAAGCTTTCTTT,CASRRRGSMNTEAFF
.,.,TRBV18,TRBJ2-3,TGTGCCAGCTCAATAGCGCAGCCAGATACGCAGTATTTT,CASSIAQPDTQYF
TRBD2,few,TRBV30,TRBJ2-5,TGTGCCTGGATATTGCGGGGGGAGACCCAGTACTTC,CAWILRGETQYF
TRBD1,.,TRBV4-1,TRBJ2-3,TGCGCCAGCAGCCTCACTCAGGGGGCCACAGATACGCAGTATTTT,CASSLTQGATDTQYF
.,once,TRBV18,TRBJ2-1,TGTGCCAGCTCACCGGACAGAGCCGAGCAGTTCTTC,CASSPDRAEQFF
TRBD2,.,TRBV4-1,TRBJ2-6,TGCGCCAGCAGTTCCACGAGTACTAGCGGGACTCGAGAGGCCAACGTCCTGACTTTC,CASSSTSTSGTREANVLTF
.,.,TRBV7-9,TRBJ2-7,TGTGCCAGCACCGCACCCTCGTCTGGCGGGGCCTACGAGCAGTACTTC,CASTAPSSGGAYEQYF
TRBD1,few,TRBV4-1,TRBJ2-5,TGCGCCAGCAGCCAAGCCCCGGACAGGGGACAGACCCAGTACTTC,CASSQAPDRGQTQYF
TRBD1,.,TRBV27,TRBJ1-2,TGTGCCAGCAGTTTATCAACTAGACAGGGGGCGTCCTATGGCTACACCTTC,CASSLSTRQGASYGYTF
TRBD1,.,TRBV7-9,TRBJ2-3,TGTGCCAGCAGCGCCAGACAGGGCGGGAGCACAGATACGCAGTATTTT,CASSARQGGSTDTQYF
TRBD2,few,TRBV5-4,TRBJ2-2,TGTGCCAGCAGCCGGACGGTAGCGGGAGTCGTCGGGGAGCTGTTTTTT,CASSRTVAGVVGELFF
.,.,TRBV5-1,TRBJ1-4,TGCGCCAGCAGTTACGTGGGCCTCGGAGAAAAACTGTTTTTT,CASSYVGLGEKLFF
TRBD2,.,TRBV13,TRBJ2-7,TGTGCCAGCAGCAGGCGGGGGTCCGGCTCCTACGAGCAGTACTTC,CASSRRGSGSYEQYF
TRBD1,.,TRBV9,TRBJ2-6,TGTGCCAGCAGCCCCCAGGGACAGACCCGCTCTGGGGCCAACGTCCTGACTTTC,CASSPQGQTRSGANVLTF
TRBD2,.,TRBV4-3,TRBJ2-3,TGCGCCAGCAGCCAAGATCGCGGGGGGGCAGATACGCAGTATTTT,CASSQDRGGADTQYF
TRBD1,.,TRBV10-2,TRBJ1-5,TGCGCCAGCAGACAGGACAGGATTGGAAATCAGCCCCAGCATTTT,CASRQDRIGNQPQHF
TRBD1,.,TRBV5-1,TRBJ2-6,TGCGCCAGCAGACCAACAGGGGCTGGGGCCAACGTCCTGACTTTC,CASRPTGAGANVLTF
.,.,TRBV4-1,TRBJ2-2,TGCGCCAGCAGCCCGTTTGGTGGGCGGGACCCCCCCGGGGAGCTGTTTTTT,CASSPFGGRDPPGELFF
.,.,TRBV7-9,TRBJ2-7,TGTGCCAGCAGCGGCGGGACAGTAGGTTTAAAGCAGTACTTC,CASSGGTVGLKQYF
.,.,TRBV11-2,TRBJ2-3,TGTGCCAGCAGCCCAGGGCCCAGTACGCAGTATTTT,CASSPGPSTQYF
TRBD1,.,TRBV2,TRBJ1-6,TGTGCCAGCAGCAGGGACAGGGTGGAATCACCCCTCCACTTT,CASSRDRVESPLHF
TRBD1,.,TRBV7-9,TRBJ2-5,TGTGCCAGCAGCCTCGGGACAGGGGTCTTCCAAGAGACCCAGTACTTC,CASSLGTGVFQETQYF
.,.,TRBV6-6,TRBJ1-3,TGTGCCAGCAGTTACCTGGGCTCACAGGGAAACACCATATATTTT,CASSYLGSQGNTIYF
.,.,TRBV13,TRBJ2-1,TGTGCCAGCAGCCCCCAACCGGGGGAGATAAGGTACAATGAGCAGTTCTTC,CASSPQPGEIRYNEQFF
.,few,TRBV14,TRBJ1-1,TGTGCCGACGGACTGCCGCTAATGAACACTGAAGCTTTCTTT,CADGLPLMNTEAFF
TRBD1,.,TRBV6-5,TRBJ1-2,TGTGCCAGCAGAAACAGGGGGCAGGATGGCTACACCTTC,CASRNRGQDGYTF
TRBD1,.,TRBV6-5,TRBJ2-7,TGTGCCAGCAGTCGACAGGGGGAGGACTACGAGCAGTACTTC,CASSRQGEDYEQYF
.,few,TRBV21-1,TRBJ1-1,TGTGCCAGCAGCAAAGTCGGGGGGGCGACCACTGAAGCTTTCTTT,CASSKVGGATTEAFF
.,.,TRBV5-1,TRBJ2-7,TGCGCCAGCAGCACGCCCCTCGGGGGAGAGCAGTACTTC,CASSTPLGGEQYF
.,.,TRBV9,TRBJ2-7,TGTGCCAGCAGCGTAGACCCCGGTACCACCTACGAGCAGTACTTC,CASSVDPGTTYEQYF
TRBD1,.,TRBV18,TRBJ2-5,TGTGCCAGCTCACCGGGACAGGGGGCTTCAGGGACCCAGTACTTC,CASSPGQGASGTQYF
.,.,TRBV2,TRBJ2-1,TGTGCCAGCAGTGGACCGGAGCCCGGAAGATCCTACAATGAGCAGTTCTTC,CASSGPEPGRSYNEQFF
.,.,TRBV5-1,TRBJ2-1,TGCGCCAGCAGCTTGGTAGGGAGCTCCTACAATGAGCAGTTCTTC,CASSLVGSSYNEQFF
TRBD2,.,TRBV6-4,TRBJ2-1,TGTGCCAGCAGTAAACTTCCGGGACTAGGTAGCAATGAGCAGTTCTTC,CASSKLPGLGSNEQFF